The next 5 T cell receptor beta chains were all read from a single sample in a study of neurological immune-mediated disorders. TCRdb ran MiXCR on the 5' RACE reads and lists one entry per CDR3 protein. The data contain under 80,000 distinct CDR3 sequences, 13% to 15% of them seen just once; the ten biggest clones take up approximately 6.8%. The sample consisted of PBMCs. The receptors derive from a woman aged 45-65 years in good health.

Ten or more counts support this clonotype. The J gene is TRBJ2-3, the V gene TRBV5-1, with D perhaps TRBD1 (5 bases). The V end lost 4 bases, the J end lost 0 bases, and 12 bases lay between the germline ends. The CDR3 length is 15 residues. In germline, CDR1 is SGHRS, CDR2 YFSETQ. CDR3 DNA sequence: TGCGCCAGCAGCCAAGGGGAAGGTAGCACAGATACGCAGTATTTT. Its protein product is CASSQGEGSTDTQYF.

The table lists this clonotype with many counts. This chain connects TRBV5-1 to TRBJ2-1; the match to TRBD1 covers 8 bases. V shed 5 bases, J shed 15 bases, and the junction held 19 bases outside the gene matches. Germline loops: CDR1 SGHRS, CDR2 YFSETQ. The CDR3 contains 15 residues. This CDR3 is CASRTGTGPTSGLFF. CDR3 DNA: TGCGCCAGCAGGACCGGGACAGGACCTACAAGTGGTCTGTTCTTC.

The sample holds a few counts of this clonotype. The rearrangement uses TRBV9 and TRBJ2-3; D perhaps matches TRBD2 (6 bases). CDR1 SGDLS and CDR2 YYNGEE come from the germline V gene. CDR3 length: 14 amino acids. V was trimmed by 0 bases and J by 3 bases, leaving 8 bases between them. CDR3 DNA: TGTGCCAGCAGCGTAGCACTAGCAACAGATACGCAGTATTTT. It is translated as CASSVALATDTQYF.

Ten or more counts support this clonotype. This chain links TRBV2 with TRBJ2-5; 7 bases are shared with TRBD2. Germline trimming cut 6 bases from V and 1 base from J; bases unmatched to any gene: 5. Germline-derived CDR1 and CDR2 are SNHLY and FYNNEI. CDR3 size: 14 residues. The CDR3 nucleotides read TGTGCCAGCAGGGGAGCGGGGATCCAAGAGACCCAGTACTTC. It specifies CASRGAGIQETQYF.

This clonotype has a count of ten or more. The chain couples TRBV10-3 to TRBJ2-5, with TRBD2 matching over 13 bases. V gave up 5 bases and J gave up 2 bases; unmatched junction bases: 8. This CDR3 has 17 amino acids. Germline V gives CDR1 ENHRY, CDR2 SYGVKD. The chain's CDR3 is CAISPTSGRPNQETQYF. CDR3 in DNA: TGTGCCATCAGTCCGACTAGCGGGAGGCCAAATCAAGAGACCCAGTACTTC.